What follows are 14 T cell receptor beta chains derived from one specimen sequenced in a study of T cell responses to AZD1222 COVID-19 vaccine. Using immunoSEQ multiplex PCR, the repertoire was profiled, and TCRdb retains in-frame clones only, with some absent. Of under 35,000 clones in the sample, 85% to 90% are singletons; the top ten hold 11%. Sequencing used peripheral blood, obtained 28 days after the second AZD1222 dose. The origin of the receptors is an adult who received the AZD1222 COVID-19 vaccine.

The V gene is TRBV27, the J gene TRBJ2-2; 8 bases match TRBD1. The V and J ends lost 10 bases and 7 bases, in that order; junction bases with no gene match: 2. The CDR3 is made up of 11 amino acids. CDR1 and CDR2 from the germline V gene are MNHEY and SMNVEV (reference sequence). The CDR3 is CATRGRGELFF. The DNA of the CDR3 is TGTGCCACCAGGGGGCGCGGGGAGCTGTTTTTT.

This chain links TRBV19 with TRBJ1-4; D not certain. V was trimmed by 7 bases and J by 0 bases, leaving 30 bases between them. Germline V gene sequence: CDR1 LNHDA, CDR2 SQIVND (reference sequence). The CDR3 contains 21 residues. The CDR3 here is CASTHLVGRARGNPTNEKLFF. CDR3 nucleotides: TGTGCCAGTACCCATCTCGTGGGGAGGGCAAGAGGAAACCCAACTAATGAAAAACTGTTTTTT.

This CDR3 is CASRRSGGQQETQYF. CDR3 DNA: TGTGCCAGCAGGAGGAGCGGGGGCCAACAAGAGACCCAGTACTTC. This rearrangement joins TRBV6-5 to TRBJ2-5; 8 bases are shared with TRBD2. The CDR3 contains 15 residues. After removal of 6 bases from V and 2 bases from J, the junction contained 8 bases not matched to a gene. Germline loops: CDR1 MNHEY, CDR2 SVGAGI.

The rearrangement links TRBV3-1 (or the pseudogene TRBV3-2) to TRBJ2-5; D not resolved. CDR3 length: 11 residues. CDR1 LGHDT and CDR2 YNNKEL come from the germline V gene (reference sequence). Trimming shortened V by 3 bases and J by 4 bases, and 3 bases separated the two germline ends. CDR3 region: CASSQLETQYF. The CDR3 DNA reads TGTGCCAGCAGCCAGTTAGAGACCCAGTACTTC.

The chain joins TRBV3-1 (or the pseudogene TRBV3-2) to TRBJ1-6; D remains unclear. This CDR3 region has 14 residues. CDR1 and CDR2 from the germline V gene are LGHDT and YNNKEL (reference sequence). The ends were cut back, 0 bases at V and 9 bases at J, with 9 bases in the middle. In DNA, the CDR3 is TGTGCCAGCAGCCAAGAAGGGTGGGGTTCACCCCTCCACTTT. This encodes CASSQEGWGSPLHF.

CDR3 protein: CASSYGTGAYNEQFF. DNA of the CDR3: TGTGCCAGCAGTTACGGGACAGGGGCCTACAATGAGCAGTTCTTC. The V gene is TRBV6-5, the J gene TRBJ2-1; TRBD1 matches 10 bases. After removal of 2 bases from V and 2 bases from J, the junction contained 0 bases not matched to a gene. The V gene's germline CDR1 is MNHEY and CDR2 SVGAGI. This CDR3 has 15 amino acids.

This CDR3 is CASSRGQGQRDLWRYGYTF. DNA of the CDR3: TGTGCCAGTAGTAGAGGCCAGGGACAGAGGGATCTATGGAGATATGGCTACACCTTC. The chain recombines TRBV19 with TRBJ1-2; 7 bases fit TRBD1. Losses at the gene ends were 4 bases for V and 5 bases for J; bases not matched to a gene: 22. CDR1 and CDR2 (germline): LNHDA, SQIVND (reference sequence). The CDR3 consists of 19 residues.

J is TRBJ2-7 and V is TRBV7-3; D perhaps matches TRBD2 (5 bases). The germline V gene encodes CDR1 SGHTA and CDR2 FQGTGA. V lost 1 base, J lost 3 bases, and 16 bases lay in between. This CDR3 contains 16 residues. CDR3 in amino acids: CASSLISETTYYEQYF. The CDR3 DNA follows: TGTGCCAGCAGCTTAATTAGCGAGACTACCTACTACGAGCAGTACTTC. Looking up the rest from reference TRBV7-3 and TRBJ2-7 gives the full variable domain: GAGVSQTPSNKVTEKGKYVELRCDPISGHTALYWYRQSLGQGPEFLIYFQGTGAADDSGLPNDRFFAVRPEGSVSTLKIQRTERGDSAVYLCASSLISETTYYEQYFGPGTRLTVT.

This chain connects TRBV7-2 to TRBJ1-3; D gene unclear. V was trimmed by 0 bases and J by 4 bases, leaving 4 bases between them. The V gene's germline CDR1 is SGHTA and CDR2 FQGNSA. The CDR3 loop spans 13 amino acids. CDR3 bases: TGTGCCAGCAGCTTAGCGCGGGGAAACACCATATATTTT. This encodes CASSLARGNTIYF.

The J gene is TRBJ1-6, the V gene TRBV23-1, with 7 bases lining up with TRBD1. TRBV23-1 is filed as an ORF, its function uncertain. Unmatched junction bases numbered 8, after V lost 3 bases and J lost 3 bases. CDR3 length: 17 residues. The CDR3 spells CASSQPRTGFYNSPLHF. The CDR3 DNA reads TGCGCCAGCAGTCAGCCCCGGACAGGTTTCTATAATTCACCCCTCCACTTT.

The chain employs TRBV7-8 and TRBJ2-1; 10 bases map to TRBD2. The J segment lost 2 bases and the V segment lost 2 bases, leaving 18 bases of the junction unmatched. The CDR3 consists of 21 residues. The germline CDR1 and CDR2 sequences are SGHVS and FQNEAQ. As DNA, the CDR3 is TGTGCCAGCAGCTTAAAGGGTAGTGGTAGCGGGGGGCCGCGCCCCTACAATGAGCAGTTCTTC. Protein sequence: CASSLKGSGSGGPRPYNEQFF.

This clone was picked up a small number of times. The V and J genes are TRBV28 and TRBJ1-1, with D perhaps matching TRBD1 (5 bases). The CDR3 runs 16 residues. Deletions cut 2 bases from V and 2 bases from J, with 15 bases between. Germline CDR1 reads MDHEN; CDR2 reads SYDVKM. CDR3 coding DNA: TGTGCCAGCAGTTTAGTGACCCGGGACGCTAACACTGAAGCTTTCTTT. Residues: CASSLVTRDANTEAFF.

The chain uses TRBV28 and TRBJ1-5; D is unresolved. The CDR3 contains 14 residues. Germline CDR1 MDHEN, CDR2 SYDVKM. V was clipped by 7 bases and J by 5 bases, with 15 bases between them. In nucleotides, the CDR3 is TGTGCCAGCAACTCGGGAGTCGCTTATCAGCCCCAGCATTTT. Translation gives CASNSGVAYQPQHF. The full variable domain, in which reference TRBV28 and TRBJ1-5 provide the parts outside the CDR3, is DVKVTQSSRYLVKRTGEKVFLECVQDMDHENMFWYRQDPGLGLRLIYFSYDVKMKEKGDIPEGYSVSREKKERFSLILESASTNQTSMYLCASNSGVAYQPQHFGDGTRLSIL.

This clone came up once. The chain couples TRBV19 to TRBJ2-1; 10 bases are a match to TRBD2. J lost 9 bases, V lost 7 bases, and 9 bases had no gene match. The CDR3 is 14 amino acids. CDR1 and CDR2 from the germline V gene are LNHDA and SQIVND (reference sequence). CDR3 loop: CASNPGLAPSEQFF. Written as DNA, the CDR3 is TGTGCCAGTAATCCGGGACTAGCGCCAAGTGAGCAGTTCTTC.